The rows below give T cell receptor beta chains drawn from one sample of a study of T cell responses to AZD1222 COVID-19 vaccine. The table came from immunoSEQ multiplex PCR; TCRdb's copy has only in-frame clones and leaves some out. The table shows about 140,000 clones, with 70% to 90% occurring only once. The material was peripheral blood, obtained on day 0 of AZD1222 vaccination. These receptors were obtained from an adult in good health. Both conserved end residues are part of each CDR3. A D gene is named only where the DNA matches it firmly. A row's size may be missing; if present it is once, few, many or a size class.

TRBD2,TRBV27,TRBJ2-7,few,TGTGCCAGCAGTTTAGGATTTCCGGGGGGGGACAAAGGGTCGCGGTACGAGCAGTACTTC,CASSLGFPGGDKGSRYEQYF
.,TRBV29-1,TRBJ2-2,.,TGCAGCGTCGGGGGGACAGACCGGTACACCGGGGAGCTGTTTTTT,CSVGGTDRYTGELFF
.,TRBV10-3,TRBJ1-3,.,TGTGCCATCAGTGAGTCGATTTTTCGGACCGGCGGTGGAAACACCATATATTTT,CAISESIFRTGGGNTIYF
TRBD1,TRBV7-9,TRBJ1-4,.,TGTGCCACGGACAGGGAGGGGGAAAAACTGTTTTTT,CATDREGEKLFF
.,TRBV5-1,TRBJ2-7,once,TGCGCCAGCAGCTTGGAACGGAATTACGAGCAGTACTTC,CASSLERNYEQYF
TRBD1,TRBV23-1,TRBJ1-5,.,TGCGCCAGCAGTCGCCACCCGGCGAGGGACAGGGGCACCAGGCCCCAGCATTTT,CASSRHPARDRGTRPQHF
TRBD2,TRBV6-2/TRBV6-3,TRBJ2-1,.,TGTGCCAGCAGTTACAGGCTAGTGGCGGGAGGGCCGGGCAATGAGCAGTTCTTC,CASSYRLVAGGPGNEQFF
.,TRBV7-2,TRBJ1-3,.,TGTGCCAGCAGCTCAGGGGCAGGGTTCACCATATATTTT,CASSSGAGFTIYF
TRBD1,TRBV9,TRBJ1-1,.,TGTGCCAGCAGCGTTTCGGGACAGGGGTCTGAAGCTTTCTTT,CASSVSGQGSEAFF
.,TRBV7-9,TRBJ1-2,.,TGTGCCAGCAGCTTAGGTAGCCGAGGGTTAGGCGACTCTGGCTACACCTTC,CASSLGSRGLGDSGYTF
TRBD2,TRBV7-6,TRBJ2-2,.,TGTGCCAGCAGCCGAAACCAAGCGGGAGGGCCTCTTGGCGGGGAGCTGTTTTTT,CASSRNQAGGPLGGELFF
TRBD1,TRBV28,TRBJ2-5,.,TGTGCCAGCAGTTACCCTGGACAGGGGGAAGAGACCCAGTACTTC,CASSYPGQGEETQYF
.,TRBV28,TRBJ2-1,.,TGTGCCAGCAGTTCAATTCCTCTAGGTCCTCGGAGAAATGAGCAGTTCTTC,CASSSIPLGPRRNEQFF
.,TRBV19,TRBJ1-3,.,TGTGCCAGTAGAGGACAGTTTTCTGGAAACACCATATATTTT,CASRGQFSGNTIYF
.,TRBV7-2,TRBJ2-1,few,TGTGCCAGCAGCCTTGCCCGGGGTTCCTACAATGAGCAGTTCTTC,CASSLARGSYNEQFF
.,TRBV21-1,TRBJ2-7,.,TGTGCCAGCAGCACCCCATGGACCCGCGAAGGATACGAGCAGTACTTC,CASSTPWTREGYEQYF
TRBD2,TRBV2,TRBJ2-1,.,TGTGCCAGCAGAGGGACTAGCGGGGGGTACAATGAGCAGTTCTTC,CASRGTSGGYNEQFF
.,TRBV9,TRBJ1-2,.,TGTGCCAGCAGCGTTGGGGGGAAATCGAACGGCTACACCTTC,CASSVGGKSNGYTF
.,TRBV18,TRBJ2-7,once,TGTGCCAGCTCACCCGGTGCCCCCTACGAGCAGTACTTC,CASSPGAPYEQYF
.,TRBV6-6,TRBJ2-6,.,TGTGCCAGCAGTTACTCCGGGACCCTAGGGGCCAACGTCCTGACTTTC,CASSYSGTLGANVLTF
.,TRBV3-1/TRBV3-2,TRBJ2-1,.,TGTGCCAGCAGCCAAGATGGGATAGGGGGGCTTTCCTACAATGAGCAGTTCTTC,CASSQDGIGGLSYNEQFF
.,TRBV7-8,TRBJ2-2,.,TGTGCCAGCAGCTTGTCCTGGTCCTTGAATAGGAACACCGGGGAGCTGTTTTTT,CASSLSWSLNRNTGELFF
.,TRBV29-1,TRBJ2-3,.,TGCAGCGTTGAAGAAGGACAATATACGCAGTATTTT,CSVEEGQYTQYF
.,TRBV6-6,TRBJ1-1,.,TGTGCCAGCAGTTACGCGAGTGAAGCTTTCTTT,CASSYASEAFF
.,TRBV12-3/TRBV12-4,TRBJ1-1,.,TGTGCCAGCAGTTTGATCCAGGGAGGTAAAGCTTTCTTT,CASSLIQGGKAFF
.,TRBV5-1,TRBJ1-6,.,TGCGCCAGCAGCCCGGAGGGCAGGGCGAATTCACCCCTCCACTTT,CASSPEGRANSPLHF
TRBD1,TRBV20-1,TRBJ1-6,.,TGCAGTGCTAGTGACAGGGGGCGAGATTCACCCCTCCACTTT,CSASDRGRDSPLHF